This TCR beta chain is from a study of radiation and T cells in renal cell carcinoma (TCRdb year 2020). Background for the entire study: The samples were obtained from a clinical trial, where primary renal cell carcinomas were treated with 15 Gy stereotactic body radiation therapy and then removed by nephrectomy 4 weeks afterward. In total, approximately 51 samples, comprising roughly 25 tumors and around 27 peripheral blood samples, were subjected to TCR beta sequencing. In the roughly 49 samples combined, several million unique CDR3 nucleotide sequences were found, encoding roughly 2.5 million unique CDR3 amino acid sequences.

For this clone: Its recognized antigen is unknown. No quality values exist for individual bases; no much larger clone is one base distant.

The immunoSEQ kit was used, according to the manufacturer's recommendations, to generate TCR beta libraries from genomic DNA. Library preparation used a first multiplex PCR with proprietary primers, then a second PCR adding unique barcodes, with bead cleanups after each round. A kit-provided positive control reaction and a negative control reaction were included in every sample batch. The final libraries were assessed on an Agilent 4200 TapeStation D1000 ScreenTape, pooled by volume, and quantified by qPCR. Sequencing was performed on an Illumina NextSeq500 with a MidOutput 150-cycle cartridge, and 156 Read1 and 15 Index1 cycles were run with kit custom primers. The pooled library was loaded at roughly 0.92 pM with a roughly 20% PhiX control spike-in. For the original study's pipeline: The vendor-processed data were analyzed in R, and a clonotype was defined as all T cells that share the same CDR3 nucleotide sequence. In the clone abundance analyses, frequencies in each sample were normalized to that sample's 10,000 most abundant clones. Public T cell clones, averaging fewer than five per sample, were removed before analysis. A difference in abundance of at least 32-fold between compartments was used to define tumor-enriched and baseline blood-enriched clonotypes. A beta-binomial differential abundance model was used to identify clonotypes that were expanded or contracted between blood time points. The Baroni-Urbani and Buser coefficient was used to measure tumor-blood repertoire similarity, and groups were compared with two-tailed Wilcoxon tests in R. As stored in TCRdb, this immuneACCESS dataset retains in-frame rearrangements with V and J assigned. A fraction of the clones does not appear; measured against another copy, unresolved V genes explain less than half of the discrepancy, and the remainder lacks a known reason. That table furnishes V, J and clone size, whereas the DNA furnished D and trimming. For this sample there are about 130,000 clones; about 81% appear just once. Of the sample, 5.8% falls within the top ten clones.

Overall results and qualifications from the work: An increase in top tumor clonotypes in blood was observed from baseline to 2 weeks post-radiation, followed by contraction by 4 weeks, which was taken to suggest transient expansion of tumor-resident clones. Because pretreatment tumor biopsies were not available, the baseline intratumoral presence of clonotypes could not be determined. Because the trial had a single-armed design, the trial could not examine how radiation dose or scheduling affected the TCR repertoire. Changes in the blood repertoire were not tracked past 4 weeks after treatment.

The CDR3 covers 16 residues, taking in both the cysteine and the phenylalanine. Only the CDR3 DNA is retained, 48 bases long and in frame from the first base. V and J lose 0 bases and 4 bases, and a span of 12 bases separates them. The CDR1 and CDR2 encoded by the germline V gene are KGHSH and LQKENI. Interpreted using the paper, the time point label stands for: blood 2 weeks post-SBRT. The treatment or condition label, read with the paper, signifies: 15 Gy SBRT to primary tumor, nephrectomy 4 weeks later. Serial peripheral blood from radiation-treated patients was sampled at baseline, 2 weeks and 4 weeks after SBRT to track tumor-enriched clonotypes. Every patient had renal cell carcinoma of clear cell pathology. The QIAamp DNA Blood Mini Kit (Qiagen) was used to prepare genomic DNA for TCR sequencing. Samples were included in the analyses only if all quality control checks were passed.

The sequence was obtained from a man aged 50-60 years with renal cell carcinoma. The chain employs TRBV18 and TRBJ2-2; there is no confident call for the D gene. The sequencing used blood, collected from a patient whose treatment included radiotherapy and nephrectomy. The bases read TGTGCCAGCTCACCACCTAATACTGTGGGCACCGGGGAGCTGTTTTTT. Translated, it reads CASSPPNTVGTGELFF.